The 4 T cell receptor beta chains below come from one sample, sequenced in a study of cytotoxic CD8 clonotypes in ibrutinib-treated CLL. The assay was immunoSEQ multiplex PCR, and TCRdb's table has in-frame clones only and misses some. In the table there are around 70,000 clones, more than 60% of which are singletons. Sequenced material: PBMCs, taken after 12 months of ibrutinib treatment. Receptor source: a human donor with chronic lymphocytic leukemia.

This chain connects TRBV5-4 to TRBJ2-3; the match to TRBD2 covers 8 bases. From germline, CDR1 is SGHNT and CDR2 YYREEE (reference sequence). The CDR3 covers 15 residues. After removal of 4 bases from V and 4 bases from J, the junction contained 8 bases not matched to a gene. The CDR3 is CASSARLGGADTQYF. The CDR3, as DNA: TGTGCCAGCAGCGCCCGGCTCGGGGGGGCAGATACGCAGTATTTT.

V gene TRBV30 combines with J gene TRBJ1-5; no firm D call. With 1 base removed from V and 5 bases from J, the gap between germline ends came to 12 bases. The CDR3 covers 14 residues. Germline-derived CDR1 and CDR2 are GTSNPN and SVGIG (reference sequence). The CDR3 nucleotides are TGTGCCTGGAGTGCAACGAACACGGATCAGCCCCAGCATTTT. This encodes CAWSATNTDQPQHF.

For this clone: This sample also contains other DNA sequences that code for the same CDR3. This rearrangement joins TRBV18 to TRBJ2-1; perhaps TRBD1 as D (6 bases). The CDR3 runs to 15 residues. The germline V and J ends were trimmed by 0 bases and 7 bases, with 13 bases remaining between them. Per germline, CDR1 KGHSH and CDR2 LQKENI. CDR3 coding DNA: TGTGCCAGCTCACCACCTTCGGGCAGGGGTAATGAGCAGTTCTTC. It codes for CASSPPSGRGNEQFF.

The V call is TRBV5-6, the J call TRBJ2-3, with TRBD2 as a possible D gene (7 bases). In germline, CDR1 is SGHDT, CDR2 YYEEEE. V lost 1 base to trimming and J lost 0 bases, with 12 bases between them. The CDR3 loop spans 16 amino acids. CDR3 sequence: CASSLSRGASTDTQYF. The CDR3 DNA reads as TGTGCCAGCAGCTTGAGTCGGGGGGCTAGCACAGATACGCAGTATTTT.